The 21 T cell receptor beta chains below were found in one sample sequenced in a study of T cell repertoires in cytomegalovirus infection. TCRdb reanalysed the reads using MiXCR and keeps one entry per CDR3 protein. This sample yields nearly 650,000 distinct CDR3 sequences, of which roughly a quarter are seen a single time; less than 10% belongs to the top ten. Sequencing was carried out using CD8+ T cells from PBMCs. Every receptor here comes from a human donor in good health (CMV status not recorded). Some clones in this sample may be carry-over from other donors' samples.

This clonotype was seen a handful of times. The rearrangement links TRBV29-1 to TRBJ2-6; no clear D. The CDR3 covers 13 residues. CDR1 and CDR2 from the germline V gene are SQVTM and ANQGSEA. V gave up 4 bases and J gave up 0 bases, with 4 bases separating them. Here the CDR3 DNA reads TGCAGCGTTGTAAGCTCTGGGGCCAACGTCCTGACTTTC. Translation gives CSVVSSGANVLTF.

This clonotype was observed a few times. The CDR3 loop reads CASSPDGDSNQPQHF. The CDR3 DNA reads TGTGCCAGTAGCCCGGACGGAGATAGCAATCAGCCCCAGCATTTT. This sequence joins TRBV19 and TRBJ1-5; D unclear. Trimming took off 6 bases at V and 0 bases at J, with 12 bases between the two ends. CDR1 is LNHDA and CDR2 is SQIVND in the germline V gene (reference sequence). The CDR3 is 15 residues long.

This clonotype was detected many times. The J gene is TRBJ2-1, the V gene TRBV7-9, with a weak D call TRBD2 (6 bases). Looked up from germline, CDR1 is SEHNR and CDR2 is FQNEAQ (reference sequence). The germline V and J ends were trimmed by 6 bases and 6 bases, with 9 bases remaining between them. This CDR3 is 12 amino acids long. As DNA, the CDR3 is TGTGCCAGCAGAGCCGGGGGCAATGAGCAGTTCTTC. It specifies CASRAGGNEQFF.

The sample holds a few counts of this clonotype. This chain uses TRBV5-6 with TRBJ1-5; D is uncertain. Between the trimmed V and J ends, which lost 1 base and 3 bases, there was a span of 14 bases. Germline assignment: CDR1 SGHDT and CDR2 YYEEEE. CDR3 size: 16 residues. CDR3 sequence (DNA): TGTGCCAGCAGCTTGTTTGAAAGGTTATACAATCAGCCCCAGCATTTT. It yields the protein CASSLFERLYNQPQHF.

The chain links TRBV5-5 to TRBJ2-1; TRBD2 agrees at 7 bases. The ends lost 4 bases at V and 6 bases at J; junction bases unmatched: 7. Per the germline V gene, CDR1 is SGHKS and CDR2 is YYEKEE (reference sequence). The length of the CDR3 is 14 residues. In DNA, the CDR3 is TGTGCCAGCAGCAATACGGGGGGTAGCAATGAGCAGTTCTTC. Its protein is CASSNTGGSNEQFF.

This clonotype was seen a few times. The chain has TRBV18 and TRBJ2-7, with 10 nucleotides matching TRBD2. Germline V gene data show CDR1 as KGHSH and CDR2 as LQKENI. V shed 3 bases, J shed 7 bases, and the junction held 12 bases outside the gene matches. This CDR3 has 16 residues. The CDR3 loop reads CASSPIGLAGEEEQYF. The CDR3 nucleotides read TGTGCCAGCTCACCGATCGGGCTAGCGGGGGAAGAGGAGCAGTACTTC.

The chain uses TRBV25-1 and TRBJ1-2, with TRBD1 matching over 7 bases. J gave up 4 bases and V 4 bases, and 6 bases lay outside the gene matches. The CDR3 extends over 14 amino acids. Looked up from germline, CDR1 is MGHDK and CDR2 is SYGVNS. The CDR3 nucleotides read TGTGCCAGCAGTGGAATCCAGGGGGTCTATGGCTACACCTTC. The encoded protein is CASSGIQGVYGYTF.

This clonotype appeared a few times. The chain employs TRBV4-1 and TRBJ2-1, with 8 bases fitting TRBD2. CDR3 length: 16 amino acids. The trim removed 2 bases at V and 4 bases at J, leaving 7 bases unmatched. The germline CDR1 and CDR2 sequences are MGHRA and YSYEKL. CDR3 in amino acids: CASSQLTGGQYNEQFF. The CDR3 DNA follows: TGCGCCAGCAGCCAACTTACGGGGGGGCAATACAATGAGCAGTTCTTC.

J is TRBJ2-7 and V is TRBV6-2 or TRBV6-3; 9 bases are shared with TRBD1. The V gene's germline CDR1 is MNHEY and CDR2 SVGEGT. The CDR3 spans 14 residues. The ends lost 5 bases at V and 5 bases at J; junction bases unmatched: 7. Here the CDR3 reads CASSPGQGSNEQYV. The CDR3 DNA follows: TGTGCCAGCAGTCCCGGACAGGGGAGCAACGAGCAGTACGTC.

This clonotype has only a few counts. The V and J genes are TRBV7-3 and TRBJ2-4, with D possibly matching TRBD2 (6 bases). CDR1 is SGHTA, CDR2 FQGTGA, per germline. V gave up 1 base and J gave up 2 bases, with 9 bases separating them. The CDR3 contains 15 residues. The CDR3, as DNA: TGTGCCAGCAGCTTAAGGAGGGAACCCAAAAACATTCAGTACTTC. It specifies CASSLRREPKNIQYF.

The table lists this clonotype with many counts. This chain uses TRBV19 with TRBJ2-5; TRBD2 matches 10 bases. Germline loops: CDR1 LNHDA, CDR2 SQIVND (reference sequence). Losses at the gene ends were 5 bases for V and 2 bases for J; bases not matched to a gene: 5. This CDR3 has 15 amino acids. The CDR3 nucleotides read TGTGCCAGTAGTCTGATAGCGGGGGGACAAGAGACCCAGTACTTC. Residues: CASSLIAGGQETQYF.

The chain employs TRBV2 and TRBJ2-5; the D gene could be TRBD1 or TRBD2 (6 bases each). Germline V CDR1 and CDR2: SNHLY, FYNNEI. V was cut by 2 bases and J by 4 bases, with 8 bases left in between. There are 13 residues in the CDR3. The CDR3 coding sequence is TGTGCCAGCAGTGAAAGGGGGGCAGAGACCCAGTACTTC. This translates into CASSERGAETQYF.

To note about this clonotype: Just one base apart from a much larger clone, this may be a read error. The chain couples TRBV7-8 to TRBJ2-5, with D perhaps matching TRBD1 (5 bases). The CDR3 is 15 residues long. Germline V CDR1 and CDR2: SGHVS, FQNEAQ. The CDR3 protein is CVSSLGPDSEETQYF. The CDR3 nucleotides read TGTGTCAGCAGCTTAGGACCCGACAGCGAAGAGACCCAGTACTTC.

CDR3 in amino acids: CASSLLGQTNQPQHF. CDR3 DNA sequence: TGTGCCAGCAGTCTATTGGGACAGACCAATCAGCCCCAGCATTTT. The V call is TRBV6-2 or TRBV6-3, the J call TRBJ1-5; 7 positions match TRBD1. Germline CDR1 is MNHEY and CDR2 is SVGEGT. The CDR3 extends over 15 amino acids. V dropped 5 bases and J dropped 3; count of bases not matched to a gene: 7.

This clonotype was seen ten or more times. The J gene is TRBJ2-1, the V gene TRBV14; D unclear. Trimming removed 3 bases from V and 5 bases from J, with 2 bases in between. Germline V lookup: CDR1 SGHDN, CDR2 FVKESK. This CDR3 comprises 11 residues. The CDR3 protein is CASSHHNEQFF. The DNA of the CDR3 is TGTGCCAGCAGCCACCACAATGAGCAGTTCTTC.

The V gene is TRBV7-9, the J gene TRBJ1-5; no clear D. Germline V CDR1 and CDR2: SEHNR, FQNEAQ (reference sequence). V lost 11 bases and J 7 bases, leaving 15 bases between the germline ends. CDR3 length equals 12 residues. As DNA, the CDR3 is TGTGCCGGCCAGGCCGGGAGACAGCCCCAGCATTTT. Amino acid sequence: CAGQAGRQPQHF.

This clonotype showed up many times. The rearrangement joins TRBV7-9 to TRBJ2-6; D is possibly TRBD2 (6 bases). The CDR3 has 15 residues. The V end lost 5 bases, the J end lost 2 bases, and 10 bases lay between the germline ends. Germline V gene data show CDR1 as SEHNR and CDR2 as FQNEAQ (reference sequence). The CDR3: CASSPGGTGANVLTF. CDR3 sequence (DNA): TGTGCCAGCAGCCCCGGGGGTACTGGGGCCAACGTCCTGACTTTC.

Concerning this clonotype: An end of the junction differs from the germline gene, which may be a read error. The chain combines TRBV4-1 with TRBJ1-2; 8 bases fit TRBD1. This CDR3 comprises 18 residues. The germline CDR1 and CDR2 sequences are MGHRA and YSYEKL. CDR3 in DNA: TGCGCCAGCAGCCAAGAAGACAGGGGCGGATACCTTGGCTATGGCCACACCTTC. Protein product: CASSQEDRGGYLGYGHTF.

The rearrangement links TRBV27 to TRBJ2-7; tentatively, D is TRBD2 (5 bases). Between the trimmed V and J ends, which lost 2 bases and 1 base, there was a span of 15 bases. CDR3 length equals 16 residues. Germline V gene sequence: CDR1 MNHEY, CDR2 SMNVEV (reference sequence). The CDR3 region has the DNA TGTGCCAGCAGTTTACTAGCCGAGACCGCTTCCTACGAGCAGTACGTC. Translated, it gives CASSLLAETASYEQYV.

This clonotype was counted only a few times. V is TRBV24-1 and J is TRBJ2-1, with 7 bases that match TRBD2. V lost 1 base and J lost 7; bases outside the gene matches: 9. The CDR3 contains 16 residues. CDR1 is KGHDR, CDR2 SFDVKD, per germline. The CDR3, as DNA: TGTGCCACCAGTGATTTTGGCAGGGACTACCGAAATGAGCAGTTCTTC. Translating it yields CATSDFGRDYRNEQFF.

The chain recombines TRBV28 with TRBJ2-1; 9 nucleotides align to TRBD1. The CDR3 spans 15 residues. Germline V gene data show CDR1 as MDHEN and CDR2 as SYDVKM. V was clipped by 6 bases and J by 12 bases; unmatched bases: 15. The CDR3 sequence is CASRTTGGRLRGQFF. The CDR3 region has the DNA TGTGCCAGCAGGACAACAGGGGGCCGGCTTAGGGGGCAGTTCTTC.